This passage covers 31 T cell receptor beta chains from one sample sequenced in a study of T cell repertoires in cytomegalovirus infection. TCRdb called the reads again in MiXCR, with one record for every CDR3 protein. The sample contains some 150,000 distinct CDR3 sequences, roughly 6.5% of which appear only once. Sample: PBMCs. These receptors all come from a human donor in good health (CMV status not recorded). Some clones in this sample may be carry-over from other donors' samples.

This clonotype was found many times. The chain has TRBV2 and TRBJ1-1; 7 nucleotides align to TRBD1. This CDR3 has 14 residues. V lost 8 bases, J lost 1 base, and 7 bases stayed unmatched. The V gene's germline CDR1 is SNHLY and CDR2 FYNNEI. CDR3 loop: CASVKGQQNTEAFF. The CDR3 DNA sequence: TGTGCCAGCGTTAAGGGACAGCAGAACACTGAAGCTTTCTTT.

This clonotype has at least ten counts. J is TRBJ2-7 and V is TRBV11-2, with 11 positions matching TRBD2. The V gene's germline CDR1 is SGHAT and CDR2 FQNNGV. This CDR3 comprises 16 residues. V was clipped by 4 bases and J by 6 bases; unmatched bases: 11. In DNA form, the CDR3 reads TGTGCCAGCAGCTCCACCTTACTAGCGGGGGTAGGCGAGCAGTACTTC. Its translation: CASSSTLLAGVGEQYF.

This clonotype was observed many times. The chain employs TRBV15 and TRBJ1-2, with 7 bases that match TRBD1. Per the germline V gene, CDR1 is LNHNV and CDR2 is YYDKDF (reference sequence). Trimming cost V 3 bases and J 3 bases; bases outside gene matches: 7. CDR3 length equals 15 residues. This chain's CDR3 is CATSSLQGTHYGYTF. DNA for the CDR3: TGTGCCACCAGCAGCCTACAGGGGACTCACTATGGCTACACCTTC.

This clonotype was picked up many times. This chain uses TRBV7-8 with TRBJ1-5; D is ambiguous. This CDR3 has 14 amino acids. Germline V gene lookup returns CDR1 SGHVS and CDR2 FQNEAQ. Trimming left V 2 bases short and J 0 bases short, with 5 bases between. CDR3 nucleotides: TGTGCCAGCAGCTTACAGGATAGCAATCAGCCCCAGCATTTT. Protein product: CASSLQDSNQPQHF.

The J gene is TRBJ2-1, the V gene TRBV20-1; TRBD1 matches 10 bases. V shed 6 bases, J shed 8 bases, and the junction held 10 bases outside the gene matches. The CDR3 length is 14 residues. Germline CDR1 and CDR2: DFQATT and SNEGSKA (reference sequence). This CDR3 is CSAKTGTGVDEQFF. As DNA, the CDR3 is TGCAGTGCAAAAACCGGGACAGGGGTCGATGAGCAGTTCTTC.

This clonotype was seen many times. This chain joins TRBV12-5 and TRBJ2-1; 8 bases agree with TRBD1. Germline trimming cut 0 bases from V and 10 bases from J; bases unmatched to any gene: 14. The CDR3 sequence is 17 residues long. Germline V gene lookup returns CDR1 LGHNT and CDR2 FRNRAP. CDR3 nucleotides: TGTGCTAGTGGTTTGGTAGTTCGCGACAGGGGAGTAGAGGAGCAGTTCTTC. This gives the protein CASGLVVRDRGVEEQFF.

This chain joins TRBV29-1 and TRBJ2-5; possibly TRBD2 for D (6 bases). The CDR3 length is 15 residues. Germline CDR1 and CDR2: SQVTM and ANQGSEA. V lost 4 bases to trimming and J lost 1 base, with 16 bases between them. The CDR3: CSVVLRGQGQETQYF. In DNA, the CDR3 is TGCAGCGTTGTTTTGCGGGGCCAGGGCCAAGAGACCCAGTACTTC. The variable domain in full, completed from reference TRBV29-1 and TRBJ2-5, reads SAVISQKPSRDICQRGTSLTIQCQVDSQVTMMFWYRQQPGQSLTLIATANQGSEATYESGFVIDKFPISRPNLTFSTLTVSNMSPEDSSIYLCSVVLRGQGQETQYFGPGTRLLVL.

A few counts support this clonotype. The chain has TRBV10-3 and TRBJ2-5; TRBD1 matches at 8 bases. J lost 4 bases, V lost 3 bases, and 7 bases had no gene match. Per germline, CDR1 ENHRY and CDR2 SYGVKD. This CDR3 spans 15 amino acids. The CDR3 sequence: CAISDNLDRGETQYF. The CDR3, as DNA: TGTGCCATCAGTGACAACCTCGACAGGGGAGAGACCCAGTACTTC.

The table lists this clonotype with many counts. The chain employs TRBV29-1 and TRBJ2-1; TRBD2 aligns across 10 bases. V trimming: 1 base; J trimming: 7 bases; junction bases outside the gene matches: 7. The CDR3 sequence is 15 residues long. The germline V gene encodes CDR1 SQVTM and CDR2 ANQGSEA. Here the CDR3 reads CSVEVLAGAPNEQFF. CDR3 bases: TGCAGCGTTGAAGTCCTAGCGGGGGCCCCAAATGAGCAGTTCTTC.

Many counts were recorded for this clonotype. This chain joins TRBV7-2 and TRBJ2-3; possibly TRBD2 for D (6 bases). CDR1 and CDR2 (germline): SGHTA, FQGNSA. V was pared by 3 bases and J by 2 bases, with 12 bases between. The CDR3 covers 15 residues. CDR3 in amino acids: CASSFAGLTTDTQYF. In nucleotides, the CDR3 is TGTGCCAGCAGCTTCGCGGGACTTACCACAGATACGCAGTATTTT.

In its sample, this clonotype was seen many times. The gene calls are TRBV7-2 and TRBJ2-7, with 8 bases fitting TRBD1. The CDR3 loop spans 15 amino acids. V shed 3 bases, J shed 7 bases, and the junction held 11 bases outside the gene matches. Germline V CDR1 and CDR2: SGHTA, FQGNSA. CDR3 bases: TGTGCCAGCAGCTTCGGACAGGGCCAGACGGGAGAGCAGTACTTC. Residues: CASSFGQGQTGEQYF.

This clonotype was recorded at least ten times. V usage is TRBV7-2 and J usage is TRBJ2-5, with 10 bases that match TRBD2. The CDR3 covers 16 residues. In germline, CDR1 is SGHTA, CDR2 FQGNSA. Trimming cost V 5 bases and J 1 base; bases outside gene matches: 7. The CDR3 is CASSEGIAGGQETQYF. CDR3 DNA: TGTGCCAGCAGCGAGGGGATAGCGGGGGGCCAAGAGACCCAGTACTTC.

This clonotype was recorded at least ten times. The gene calls are TRBV28 and TRBJ2-5; 7 nucleotides agree with TRBD1. The germline V gene encodes CDR1 MDHEN and CDR2 SYDVKM. The CDR3 is made up of 14 amino acids. The V and J ends lost 8 bases and 5 bases, in that order; junction bases with no gene match: 11. CDR3 nucleotide sequence: TGTGCCAGCGGGACGGGACAGCGAGTTGAGACCCAGTACTTC. Translation gives CASGTGQRVETQYF.

Notes on this clonotype: Possible read error: a much larger clone is one base away. J is TRBJ2-1 and V is TRBV5-1, with 8 bases fitting TRBD2. Germline-derived CDR1 and CDR2 are SGHRS and YFSETQ. CDR3 size: 16 residues. J lost 8 bases, V lost 0 bases, and 10 bases had no gene match. The CDR3 region is CASSLGSGGIDDEQFF. Written as DNA, the CDR3 is TGCGCCAGCAGCTTGGGCAGCGGGGGCATCGACGATGAGCAGTTCTTC.

Ten or more counts support this clonotype. This rearrangement joins TRBV7-2 to TRBJ2-1; the match to TRBD2 covers 10 bases. Trimming at V came to 5 bases and at J to 6 bases, leaving 16 bases not matched to a gene. The germline V gene encodes CDR1 SGHTA and CDR2 FQGNSA. CDR3 size: 18 residues. The CDR3 bases are TGTGCCAGCAGCCAGCAACCCATACGTAGACTAGCGGGCAATGAGCAGTTCTTC. This codes for CASSQQPIRRLAGNEQFF.

This clonotype has ten or more counts. The rearrangement joins TRBV7-2 to TRBJ2-2; weak D call: TRBD2 (5 bases). The V end lost 5 bases, the J end lost 6 bases, and 16 bases lay between the germline ends. The CDR3 loop spans 15 amino acids. Per germline, CDR1 SGHTA and CDR2 FQGNSA. The CDR3: CASSLLGVRAGELFF. The CDR3 DNA is TGTGCCAGCAGCCTCCTAGGTGTGAGGGCCGGGGAGCTGTTTTTT.

The rearrangement links TRBV12-3 or TRBV12-4 to TRBJ1-2; 8 nucleotides line up with TRBD1. The V gene end was trimmed by 5 bases and the J gene end by 1 base; junction bases not matched to a gene: 6. This CDR3 is built from 15 residues. This chain's CDR3 is CASSPDRAVNYGYTF. The CDR3, as DNA: TGTGCCAGCAGTCCGGACAGGGCGGTTAACTATGGCTACACCTTC.

This clonotype showed up many times. The chain has TRBV28 and TRBJ2-3, with D perhaps being TRBD1 or TRBD2 (6 bases each). This CDR3 region has 17 residues. The germline CDR1 and CDR2 sequences are MDHEN and SYDVKM. The V gene lost 6 bases and the J gene lost 4 bases, with 23 bases spanning the gap. DNA for the CDR3: TGTGCCAGCAGCCTAAACAACAGGGCGTGGGGGGCAGATACGCAGTATTTT. Residues: CASSLNNRAWGADTQYF. Full variable domain (missing parts from reference TRBV28 and TRBJ2-3): DVKVTQSSRYLVKRTGEKVFLECVQDMDHENMFWYRQDPGLGLRLIYFSYDVKMKEKGDIPEGYSVSREKKERFSLILESASTNQTSMYLCASSLNNRAWGADTQYFGPGTRLTVL.

Many counts were recorded for this clonotype. This chain uses TRBV7-3 with TRBJ2-1, with D perhaps matching TRBD1 or TRBD2 (5 bases each). CDR1 is SGHTA and CDR2 is FQGTGA in the germline V gene. The CDR3 length is 13 residues. Trimming removed 1 base from V and 10 bases from J, with 11 bases in between. The CDR3 is CASSLSRDREQFF. The DNA for the CDR3 is TGTGCCAGCAGCTTAAGTCGGGACCGCGAGCAGTTCTTC.

This clonotype appeared a few times. V and J are TRBV19 and TRBJ1-1; 8 bases are shared with TRBD1. V was clipped by 6 bases and J by 5 bases; unmatched bases: 8. This CDR3 is 14 amino acids long. The V gene's germline CDR1 is LNHDA and CDR2 SQIVND (reference sequence). The CDR3 is CASRSRTGLTEAFF. In nucleotides, the CDR3 is TGTGCCAGTAGATCCCGGACAGGGCTGACTGAAGCTTTCTTT.

This clonotype was detected many times. The chain employs TRBV7-9 and TRBJ2-7, with D possibly TRBD1 on 6 matching bases. The V gene's germline CDR1 is SEHNR and CDR2 FQNEAQ (reference sequence). This CDR3 is 14 amino acids long. V was trimmed by 5 bases and J by 6 bases, leaving 17 bases between them. Here the CDR3 reads CASSPYWGPVEQYF. CDR3 sequence (DNA): TGTGCCAGCAGCCCATACTGGGGGCCGGTCGAGCAGTACTTC.

The chain has TRBV5-1 and TRBJ2-5, with 10 bases identical to TRBD2. The V and J ends lost 2 bases and 4 bases, in that order; junction bases with no gene match: 2. This CDR3 contains 14 residues. The germline CDR1 and CDR2 sequences are SGHRS and YFSETQ. The CDR3 protein is CASSFSSGGETQYF. The CDR3, as DNA: TGCGCCAGCAGCTTCTCTAGCGGGGGAGAGACCCAGTACTTC.

This clonotype showed up many times. V gene TRBV7-3 combines with J gene TRBJ2-2; 8 bases match TRBD2. The ends lost 0 bases at V and 0 bases at J; junction bases unmatched: 0. The CDR3 consists of 16 residues. Germline V gene lookup returns CDR1 SGHTA and CDR2 FQGTGA. The CDR3 reads CASSLTAGANTGELFF. DNA of the CDR3: TGTGCCAGCAGCTTAACAGCGGGGGCGAACACCGGGGAGCTGTTTTTT.

This clonotype was recorded at least ten times. The genes are TRBV7-8 and TRBJ1-5, with D possibly TRBD1 on 5 matching bases. Germline V lookup: CDR1 SGHVS, CDR2 FQNEAQ. The CDR3 covers 15 residues. Trimming stripped 0 bases from V and 2 bases from J, with 8 bases between. The CDR3 sequence is CASSLAGGGNQPQHF. For the CDR3, the DNA is TGTGCCAGCAGCTTAGCGGGGGGTGGCAATCAGCCCCAGCATTTT.

At least ten counts were recorded for this clonotype. This rearrangement joins TRBV7-2 to TRBJ1-2; perhaps TRBD1 as D (5 bases). The CDR3 is 18 amino acids. V was shortened by 5 bases and J by 5 bases, with 27 bases between the two germline ends. Germline V lookup: CDR1 SGHTA, CDR2 FQGNSA. In DNA form, the CDR3 reads TGTGCCAGCAGCCTTGGGGGTCGGGGAATCGTTCCCTGGTATGGCTACACCTTC. This translates into CASSLGGRGIVPWYGYTF.

This clonotype was recorded a few times. V and J are TRBV23-1 and TRBJ2-3, with a weak D call TRBD1 (5 bases). TRBV23-1 is an ORF, with its function uncertain. Trimming left V 3 bases short and J 2 bases short, with 6 bases between. The CDR3 spans 13 residues. As DNA, the CDR3 is TGCGCCAGCAGTCACAGGGCCACAGATACGCAGTATTTT. It codes for CASSHRATDTQYF.

J is TRBJ1-6 and V is TRBV13, with 10 bases that match TRBD1. The germline CDR1 and CDR2 sequences are PRHDT and FYEKMQ (reference sequence). There are 15 residues in the CDR3. V shed 4 bases, J shed 7 bases, and the junction held 4 bases outside the gene matches. This CDR3 is CASSYRTGGNSPLHF. The CDR3 nucleotides read TGTGCCAGCAGCTACCGGACAGGGGGGAATTCACCCCTCCACTTT.

This clonotype was detected only a few times. J is TRBJ2-2 and V is TRBV6-2 or TRBV6-3, with a weak D call TRBD2 (7 bases). Germline values: CDR1 MNHEY, CDR2 SVGEGT. Deletions cut 11 bases from V and 0 bases from J, with 13 bases between. The CDR3 has 14 residues. The CDR3 DNA follows: TGTGCCGGGAGGGGGGTAGCGAACACCGGGGAGCTGTTTTTT. Protein sequence: CAGRGVANTGELFF.

This clonotype came up many times. The J gene is TRBJ1-6, the V gene TRBV20-1; 8 bases agree with TRBD1. The V and J ends lost 0 bases and 2 bases, in that order; junction bases with no gene match: 6. CDR3 size: 17 residues. Germline-derived CDR1 and CDR2 are DFQATT and SNEGSKA (reference sequence). The CDR3 protein is CSARDPWTGPYNSPLHF. CDR3 nucleotides: TGCAGTGCTAGAGATCCTTGGACAGGGCCCTATAATTCACCCCTCCACTTT.

This clonotype has a count of ten or more. The chain joins TRBV30 to TRBJ1-6; 7 bases line up with TRBD1. This CDR3 contains 16 residues. J was trimmed by 7 bases and V by 1 base; bases with no gene match: 10. From germline, CDR1 is GTSNPN and CDR2 SVGIG (reference sequence). The CDR3 DNA follows: TGTGCCTGGAGTGCATGGACAGGCCAGATCAATTCACCCCTCCACTTT. Translating it yields CAWSAWTGQINSPLHF.

This clonotype was observed a few times. This chain joins TRBV10-3 and TRBJ1-2; D remains ambiguous. The V end was cut by 6 bases, the J end by 5 bases, with 4 bases between. CDR3 length: 10 amino acids. Germline CDR1 reads ENHRY; CDR2 reads SYGVKD. The CDR3 nucleotides read TGTGCCATCAGGGAATATGGCTACACCTTC. Translated, it gives CAIREYGYTF.